The 27 T cell receptor beta chains below come from one sample, sequenced in a study of cytomegalovirus exposure and HLA in healthy donors. Vbeta (60) and Jbeta (13) primers were used in the PCR. Libraries were prepared by immunoSEQ multiplex PCR; TCRdb keeps only in-frame clonotypes and omits some of them. The table records under 250,000 clones, about three quarters of them present only once. The sequenced sample was PBMCs. The receptors originated from a male donor in good health and CMV-seronegative.

This chain joins TRBV27 and TRBJ2-5; D is perhaps TRBD2 (5 bases). Germline CDR1 MNHEY, CDR2 SMNVEV (reference sequence). This CDR3 has 19 residues. V lost 6 bases to trimming and J lost 0 bases, with 26 bases between them. The CDR3 nucleotides read TGTGCCAGCAGAGTTTTTCCCCGAACCTCTACTAGAGACCAAGAGACCCAGTACTTC. It is translated as CASRVFPRTSTRDQETQYF.

The chain recombines TRBV30 with TRBJ2-5, with TRBD1 identical over 7 bases. V was pared by 3 bases and J by 7 bases, with 14 bases of the junction left unmatched. The CDR3 has 15 residues. Per germline, CDR1 GTSNPN and CDR2 SVGIG (reference sequence). CDR3 nucleotide sequence: TGTGCCTGGAGCGTGTTTAATACAGGGGTAGGGACCCAGTACTTC. It translates to CAWSVFNTGVGTQYF.

The J gene is TRBJ2-7, the V gene TRBV4-3, with D uncertain. Trimming pared 1 base from V and 4 bases from J, leaving 20 bases between. Per the germline V gene, CDR1 is LGHNA and CDR2 is YSLEER. The CDR3 runs to 17 residues. The CDR3 is CASSQGFGIQTIYEQYF. Here the CDR3 DNA reads TGCGCCAGCAGCCAAGGGTTTGGTATACAAACTATTTACGAGCAGTACTTC.

This clone was counted a few times. This chain joins TRBV9 and TRBJ1-1; D is uncertain. Trimming stripped 4 bases from V and 3 bases from J, with 16 bases between. Germline V lookup: CDR1 SGDLS, CDR2 YYNGEE. The CDR3 spans 15 residues. The CDR3 spells CASSSRRGGYTEAFF. In DNA, the CDR3 is TGTGCCAGCAGCTCCCGGCGGGGTGGGTACACTGAAGCTTTCTTT.

In this sample, this clone turned up a few times. This chain uses TRBV4-3 with TRBJ1-4, with no clear D. The CDR3 contains 15 residues. Germline CDR1 reads LGHNA; CDR2 reads YSLEER. Trimming took 0 bases from V and 7 from J, leaving 12 bases between them. CDR3 sequence (DNA): TGCGCCAGCAGCCAAGAATGGTACCCCGGTGAAAAACTGTTTTTT. Its translation: CASSQEWYPGEKLFF.

The rearrangement joins TRBV19 to TRBJ1-1; a weak D match, TRBD1 (5 bases). The V gene lost 4 bases and the J gene lost 1 base, with 16 bases spanning the gap. The CDR3 contains 16 residues. Germline values: CDR1 LNHDA, CDR2 SQIVND (reference sequence). DNA for the CDR3: TGTGCCAGTAGTACGATGGCTCAGGGTAGGAACACTGAAGCTTTCTTT. Protein sequence: CASSTMAQGRNTEAFF.

The chain has TRBV6-1 and TRBJ1-5, with 8 bases that match TRBD1. CDR1 is MNHNS, CDR2 SASEGT, per germline. This CDR3 is built from 14 residues. V dropped 7 bases and J dropped 5; count of bases not matched to a gene: 7. The CDR3 is CASTATGADQPQHF. The CDR3 region has the DNA TGTGCCAGCACCGCGACAGGGGCCGATCAGCCCCAGCATTTT.

V and J are TRBV5-1 and TRBJ2-7, with D tentatively TRBD2 (5 bases). This CDR3 is built from 11 residues. V dropped 6 bases and J dropped 9 bases, with 13 bases sitting between them. The germline V gene encodes CDR1 SGHRS and CDR2 YFSETQ. This CDR3 reads CASTGLRGQYF. For the CDR3, the DNA is TGCGCCAGCACTGGGCTCCGGGGGCAGTACTTC.

This chain uses TRBV28 with TRBJ2-5, with 13 positions matching TRBD2. CDR3 size: 20 residues. The V gene end was trimmed by 4 bases and the J gene end by 5 bases; junction bases not matched to a gene: 19. The germline CDR1 and CDR2 sequences are MDHEN and SYDVKM. CDR3 residues: CASSSPPPRTSGGMAETQYF. The CDR3 coding sequence is TGTGCCAGCAGTTCTCCCCCACCGAGGACTAGCGGGGGAATGGCGGAGACCCAGTACTTC.

The V call is TRBV2, the J call TRBJ2-5; TRBD1 agrees at 8 bases. The CDR3 length is 14 residues. Germline values: CDR1 SNHLY, CDR2 FYNNEI. Trimming at V came to 6 bases and at J to 5 bases, leaving 8 bases not matched to a gene. CDR3 in amino acids: CASSRDRSEETQYF. The CDR3 DNA reads as TGTGCCAGCAGCCGGGACAGGTCTGAGGAGACCCAGTACTTC.

Remarks on this clone: A junction boundary mismatches the germline segment, possibly from a read error. This chain connects TRBV5-5 to TRBJ2-7, with 7 bases that match TRBD1. CDR1 is SGHKS and CDR2 is YYEKEE in the germline V gene (reference sequence). CDR3 length: 12 residues. The CDR3 DNA sequence: TGTGCCAGCAGCTTGGGGCGGGCAGGGGGAGACTTC. This gives the protein CASSLGRAGGDF.

The V gene is TRBV28, the J gene TRBJ1-4, with TRBD1 matching 9 bases. This CDR3 comprises 19 residues. V gave up 10 bases and J gave up 0 bases; unmatched junction bases: 18. Per germline, CDR1 MDHEN and CDR2 SYDVKM. The CDR3 region is CATKLSGQGRSATNEKLFF. In DNA, the CDR3 is TGTGCCACCAAATTGTCCGGACAGGGGAGGTCGGCAACTAATGAAAAACTGTTTTTT.

The rearrangement joins TRBV5-1 to TRBJ2-5; 13 nucleotides match TRBD2. The CDR3 consists of 16 residues. The V gene's germline CDR1 is SGHRS and CDR2 YFSETQ. V dropped 3 bases and J dropped 2; count of bases not matched to a gene: 4. The CDR3 DNA reads TGCGCCAGCAGCTGGGGACTAGCGGGACCGCAAGAGACCCAGTACTTC. As protein: CASSWGLAGPQETQYF. The full variable domain, rest sourced from reference TRBV5-1 and TRBJ2-5, is KAGVTQTPRYLIKTRGQQVTLSCSPISGHRSVSWYQQTPGQGLQFLFEYFSETQRNKGNFPGRFSGRQFSNSRSEMNVSTLELGDSALYLCASSWGLAGPQETQYFGPGTRLLVL.

The chain carries TRBV7-6 and TRBJ2-5; TRBD2 might be the D (6 bases). Germline V lookup: CDR1 SGHVS, CDR2 FNYEAQ. V dropped 0 bases and J dropped 4 bases, with 9 bases sitting between them. The CDR3 consists of 14 residues. In DNA, the CDR3 is TGTGCCAGCAGCTTAGCGGGAGGAGCAGAGACCCAGTACTTC. As protein: CASSLAGGAETQYF.

This rearrangement joins TRBV7-6 to TRBJ1-1; D gene ambiguous. The CDR3 runs to 15 residues. The ends were cut back, 1 base at V and 0 bases at J, with 9 bases in the middle. Germline V CDR1 and CDR2: SGHVS, FNYEAQ. CDR3 residues: CASSLGATLNTEAFF. The DNA for the CDR3 is TGTGCCAGCAGCTTAGGCGCCACCTTGAACACTGAAGCTTTCTTT. Full variable domain (rest looked up from reference TRBV7-6 and TRBJ1-1): GAGVSQSPRYKVTKRGQDVALRCDPISGHVSLYWYRQALGQGPEFLTYFNYEAQQDKSGLPNDRFSAERPEGSISTLTIQRTEQRDSAMYRCASSLGATLNTEAFFGQGTRLTVV.

This chain connects TRBV6-1 to TRBJ1-4; TRBD1 matches at 7 bases. Germline-derived CDR1 and CDR2 are MNHNS and SASEGT. The CDR3 length is 14 residues. V lost 7 bases, J lost 3 bases, and 5 bases stayed unmatched. CDR3 in DNA: TGTGCCAGCAAGCTCAGGGGGTCTAATGAAAAACTGTTTTTT. This encodes CASKLRGSNEKLFF.

The rearrangement links TRBV5-6 to TRBJ2-1, with 15 bases matching TRBD2. Per germline, CDR1 SGHDT and CDR2 YYEEEE. The CDR3 loop spans 16 amino acids. Unmatched junction bases numbered 11, after V lost 4 bases and J lost 12 bases. CDR3 nucleotides: TGTGCCAGCAGCCAAGGACTAGCGGGAGGGCCCTATGGGCAGTTCTTC. Amino acids: CASSQGLAGGPYGQFF.

The chain joins TRBV28 to TRBJ2-7; 7 nucleotides match TRBD2. Germline CDR1 is MDHEN and CDR2 is SYDVKM. CDR3 size: 15 residues. The V segment lost 3 bases and the J segment 3 bases; nucleotides outside the gene matches: 8. CDR3 DNA: TGTGCCAGCAGTTTTAGGGGAGGGTCTCACTACGAGCAGTACTTC. Protein: CASSFRGGSHYEQYF.

This clone was seen once. The rearrangement uses TRBV6-1 and TRBJ2-7; D is unclear. Trimming left V 5 bases short and J 3 bases short, with 17 bases between. The CDR3 consists of 15 residues. Germline V gene lookup returns CDR1 MNHNS and CDR2 SASEGT. In nucleotides, the CDR3 is TGTGCCAGCAGTTTGACCGGGTTACTCAACTACGAGCAGTACTTC. It is translated as CASSLTGLLNYEQYF.

The chain joins TRBV7-6 to TRBJ2-2; 10 bases map to TRBD2. CDR3 length: 16 amino acids. Per the germline V gene, CDR1 is SGHVS and CDR2 is FNYEAQ. Trimming took 3 bases from V and 7 from J; bases not matched to a gene: 8. The CDR3, as DNA: TGTGCCAGCAGCTTCCAAGCGGGGGGGCCGGTCGGGGAGCTGTTTTTT. This translates into CASSFQAGGPVGELFF.

V gene TRBV19 combines with J gene TRBJ2-5; D is perhaps TRBD2 (6 bases). V shed 3 bases and J shed 3 bases, with 14 bases lying between them. The CDR3 covers 15 residues. Germline values: CDR1 LNHDA, CDR2 SQIVND (reference sequence). This chain's CDR3 is CASSMGRSGEETQYF. In nucleotides, the CDR3 is TGTGCCAGTAGTATGGGTAGGTCGGGGGAAGAGACCCAGTACTTC. Complete variable domain (other parts from reference TRBV19 and TRBJ2-5): DGGITQSPKYLFRKEGQNVTLSCEQNLNHDAMYWYRQDPGQGLRLIYYSQIVNDFQKGDIAEGYSVSREKKESFPLTVTSAQKNPTAFYLCASSMGRSGEETQYFGPGTRLLVL.

This chain connects TRBV7-2 to TRBJ2-1, with D maybe TRBD1 (6 bases). From germline, CDR1 is SGHTA and CDR2 FQGNSA. V gave up 8 bases and J gave up 1 base, with 9 bases separating them. The CDR3 has 13 amino acids. CDR3 nucleotides: TGTGCCAGCCCAGGGGTTTCCTACAATGAGCAGTTCTTC. Its translation: CASPGVSYNEQFF.

As for this clone: Germline is not matched at one junction end, which may reflect a read error. The V gene is TRBV11-3, the J gene TRBJ1-1, with no clear D. The CDR3 has 13 amino acids. Germline CDR1 is SGHNT and CDR2 is YENEEA. CDR3 nucleotides: TGTGCCGGCAGCTTAAAAGGCTCAGGCGGGGCTTTCTTT. This encodes CAGSLKGSGGAFF.

The chain uses TRBV7-3 and TRBJ2-7; D is possibly TRBD1 (6 bases). The germline gives CDR1 SGHTA, CDR2 FQGTGA. The CDR3 covers 14 residues. The V gene lost 5 bases and the J gene lost 3 bases, with 14 bases spanning the gap. CDR3 in amino acids: CASSPTGSHYEQYF. The CDR3 DNA reads as TGTGCCAGCAGCCCTACAGGGTCCCACTACGAGCAGTACTTC.

The chain employs TRBV7-2 and TRBJ2-7; 11 nucleotides match TRBD2. Losses at the gene ends were 1 base for V and 7 bases for J; bases not matched to a gene: 9. This CDR3 spans 16 amino acids. From germline, CDR1 is SGHTA and CDR2 FQGNSA. In DNA, the CDR3 is TGTGCCAGCAGCTTAGTCGGGCTAGCGGGAGGAAGTGAGCAGTACTTC. Amino acids: CASSLVGLAGGSEQYF.

The chain recombines TRBV6-5 with TRBJ2-5; TRBD2 aligns across 10 bases. The V gene's germline CDR1 is MNHEY and CDR2 SVGAGI. The CDR3 totals 16 residues. V was clipped by 3 bases and J by 3 bases; unmatched bases: 7. The CDR3 DNA reads as TGTGCCAGCAGTTATAATAGCGGGGGGAGTGAAGAGACCCAGTACTTC. As protein: CASSYNSGGSEETQYF.

This clone was counted only a few times. The V call is TRBV29-1, the J call TRBJ2-1, with TRBD1 identical over 8 bases. V was clipped by 3 bases and J by 8 bases; unmatched bases: 12. There are 15 residues in the CDR3. The germline V gene encodes CDR1 SQVTM and CDR2 ANQGSEA. The CDR3 DNA reads as TGCAGCGTTGACATTCGCCAGGGGGCTCGGGATGAGCAGTTCTTC. It translates to CSVDIRQGARDEQFF.